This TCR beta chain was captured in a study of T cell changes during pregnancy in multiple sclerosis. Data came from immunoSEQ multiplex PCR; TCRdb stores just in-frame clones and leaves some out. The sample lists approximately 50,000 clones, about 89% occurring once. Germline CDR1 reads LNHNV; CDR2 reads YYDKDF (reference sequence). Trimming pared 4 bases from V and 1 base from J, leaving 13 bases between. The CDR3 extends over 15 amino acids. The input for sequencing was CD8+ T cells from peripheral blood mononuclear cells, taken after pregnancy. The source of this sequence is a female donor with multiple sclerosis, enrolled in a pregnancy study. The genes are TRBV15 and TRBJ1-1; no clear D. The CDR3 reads CATSTGGLSNTEAFF. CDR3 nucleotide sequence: TGTGCCACCAGCACCGGAGGGCTTTCGAACACTGAAGCTTTCTTT.